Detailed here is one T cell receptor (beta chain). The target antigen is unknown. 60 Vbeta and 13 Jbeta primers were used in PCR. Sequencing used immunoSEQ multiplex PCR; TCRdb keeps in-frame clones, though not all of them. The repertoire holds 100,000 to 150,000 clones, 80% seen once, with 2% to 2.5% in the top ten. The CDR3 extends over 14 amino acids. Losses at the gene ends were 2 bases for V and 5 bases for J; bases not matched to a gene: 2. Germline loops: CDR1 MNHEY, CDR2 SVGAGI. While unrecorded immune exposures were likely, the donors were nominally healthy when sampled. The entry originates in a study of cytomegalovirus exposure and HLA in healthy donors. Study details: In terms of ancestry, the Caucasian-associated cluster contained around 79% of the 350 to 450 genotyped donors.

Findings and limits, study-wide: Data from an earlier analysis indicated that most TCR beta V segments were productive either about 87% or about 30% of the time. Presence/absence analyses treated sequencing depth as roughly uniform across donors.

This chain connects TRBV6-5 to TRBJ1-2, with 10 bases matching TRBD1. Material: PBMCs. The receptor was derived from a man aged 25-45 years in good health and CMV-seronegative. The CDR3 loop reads CASSYRTGGYGYTF. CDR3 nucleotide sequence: TGTGCCAGCAGTTACCGGACAGGGGGGTATGGCTACACCTTC.